This T cell receptor beta chain derives from a study of blood T cells in healthy people across ages. Study findings and constraints: Per million T cells, TCR beta diversity dropped about linearly as age rose.

Only a few counts were recorded for this clonotype. What it binds is not known. Per germline, CDR1 MDHEN and CDR2 SYDVKM. The CDR3 runs to 20 residues. J lost 1 base, V lost 0 bases, and 15 bases had no gene match. Healthy Caucasians from Russia aged 6 to 90 served as donors. It was roughly 10 milliliters of peripheral blood that were drawn from each donor. The authors isolated at least 6.5 million PBMCs per sample. Combining a sample-barcoded 5' primer with a J-beta primer mix, a second PCR ran for about 7 to 11 cycles. One entry per CDR3 protein results from TCRdb running MiXCR on the 5' RACE reads. This table has about 830,000 distinct CDR3 sequences, around 62% appearing once.

Sequencing was carried out using blood. The sequence came from a young man in good health. The chain employs TRBV28 and TRBJ2-7, with 10 nucleotides matching TRBD1. This CDR3 is CASSLWGRGQGPLISYEQYF. CDR3 sequence (DNA): TGTGCCAGCAGTTTATGGGGGAGGGGACAGGGGCCCTTAATTTCCTACGAGCAGTACTTC.